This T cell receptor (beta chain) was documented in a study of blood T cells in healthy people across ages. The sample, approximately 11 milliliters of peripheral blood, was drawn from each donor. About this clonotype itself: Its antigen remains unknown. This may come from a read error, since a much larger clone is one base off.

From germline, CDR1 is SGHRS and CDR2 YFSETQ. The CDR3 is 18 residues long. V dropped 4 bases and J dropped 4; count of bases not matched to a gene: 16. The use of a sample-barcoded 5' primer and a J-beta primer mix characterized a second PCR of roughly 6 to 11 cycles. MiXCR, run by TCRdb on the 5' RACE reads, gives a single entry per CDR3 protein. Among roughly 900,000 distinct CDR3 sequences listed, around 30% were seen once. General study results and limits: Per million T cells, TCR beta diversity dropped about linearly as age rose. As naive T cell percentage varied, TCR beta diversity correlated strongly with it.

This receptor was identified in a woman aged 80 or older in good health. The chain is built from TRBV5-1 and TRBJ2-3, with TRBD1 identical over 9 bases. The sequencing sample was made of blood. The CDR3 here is CASSRTGTGRRRADTQYF. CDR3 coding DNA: TGCGCCAGCAGCCGGACCGGGACAGGGAGAAGGCGCGCAGATACGCAGTATTTT.